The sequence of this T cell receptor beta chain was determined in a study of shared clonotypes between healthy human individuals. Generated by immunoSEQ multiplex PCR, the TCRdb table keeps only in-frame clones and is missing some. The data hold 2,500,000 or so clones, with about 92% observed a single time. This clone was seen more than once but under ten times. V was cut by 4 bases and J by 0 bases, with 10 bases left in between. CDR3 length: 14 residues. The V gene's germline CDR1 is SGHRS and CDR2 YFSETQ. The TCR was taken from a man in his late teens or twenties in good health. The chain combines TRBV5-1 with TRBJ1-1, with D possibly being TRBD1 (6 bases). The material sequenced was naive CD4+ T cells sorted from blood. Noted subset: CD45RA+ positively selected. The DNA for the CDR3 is TGCGCCAGCAGCCCCGGGACAATGAACACTGAAGCTTTCTTT. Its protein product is CASSPGTMNTEAFF. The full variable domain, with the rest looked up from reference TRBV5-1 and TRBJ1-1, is KAGVTQTPRYLIKTRGQQVTLSCSPISGHRSVSWYQQTPGQGLQFLFEYFSETQRNKGNFPGRFSGRQFSNSRSEMNVSTLELGDSALYLCASSPGTMNTEAFFGQGTRLTVV.